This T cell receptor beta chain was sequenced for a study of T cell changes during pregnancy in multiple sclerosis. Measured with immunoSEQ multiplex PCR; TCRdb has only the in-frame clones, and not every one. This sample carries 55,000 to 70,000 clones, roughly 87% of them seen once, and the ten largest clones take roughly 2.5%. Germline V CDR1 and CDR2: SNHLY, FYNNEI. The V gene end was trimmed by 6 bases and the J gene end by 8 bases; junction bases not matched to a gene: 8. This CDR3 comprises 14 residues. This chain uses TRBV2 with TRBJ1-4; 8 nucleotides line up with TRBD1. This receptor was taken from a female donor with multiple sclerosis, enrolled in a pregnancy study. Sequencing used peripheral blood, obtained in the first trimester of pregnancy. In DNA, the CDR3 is TGTGCCAGCAGGAAACAGGGGGTTGGGGAAAAACTGTTTTTT. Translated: CASRKQGVGEKLFF.